What follows is one T cell receptor beta chain and its context. Its specificity is not known. TCRdb's copy holds only in-frame clones and misses some; the assay was immunoSEQ multiplex PCR. The table lists around 78,000 clones, 75% to 90% of them singletons, with roughly 1.4% in the top ten. The sample originates from a study of T cell responses to AZD1222 COVID-19 vaccine. Study results and caveats: Only a handful of AZD1222 recipients, more than 5 in all, had baseline seropositivity. Clonal diversity was possibly underestimated, and the donors were mostly white British, with more females. Scientists sampled the repertoires only once the peak T cell response had passed.

CDR1 is MDHEN, CDR2 SYDVKM, per germline. This CDR3 is 12 amino acids long. Trimming left V 4 bases short and J 5 bases short, with 5 bases between. This receptor was taken from an adult who received the AZD1222 COVID-19 vaccine. This chain links TRBV28 with TRBJ2-2, with D hard to call. The starting material was peripheral blood, obtained 28 days after the second AZD1222 dose. The CDR3 DNA reads as TGTGCCAGCAGTTCCGGAACCGGGGAGCTGTTTTTT. Translated, it gives CASSSGTGELFF.